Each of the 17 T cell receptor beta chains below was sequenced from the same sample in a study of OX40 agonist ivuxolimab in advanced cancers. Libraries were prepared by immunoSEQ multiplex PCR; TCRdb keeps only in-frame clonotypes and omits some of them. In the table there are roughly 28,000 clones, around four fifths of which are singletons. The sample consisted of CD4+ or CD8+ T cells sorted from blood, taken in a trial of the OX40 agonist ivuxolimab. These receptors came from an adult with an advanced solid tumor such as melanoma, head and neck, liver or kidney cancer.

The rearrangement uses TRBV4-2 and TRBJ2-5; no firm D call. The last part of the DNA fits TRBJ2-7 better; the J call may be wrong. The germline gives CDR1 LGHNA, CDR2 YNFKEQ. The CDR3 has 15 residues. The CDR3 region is CASSQELRSSYEQYF. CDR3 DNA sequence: TGTGCCAGCAGCCAAGAGCTAAGAAGCTCCTACGAGCAGTACTTC.

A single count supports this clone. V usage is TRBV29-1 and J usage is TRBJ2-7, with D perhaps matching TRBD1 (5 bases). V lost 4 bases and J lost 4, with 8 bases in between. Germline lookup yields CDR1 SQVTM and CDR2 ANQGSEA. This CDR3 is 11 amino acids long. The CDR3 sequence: CSVGGLYEQYF. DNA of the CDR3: TGCAGCGTTGGGGGCCTATACGAGCAGTACTTC.

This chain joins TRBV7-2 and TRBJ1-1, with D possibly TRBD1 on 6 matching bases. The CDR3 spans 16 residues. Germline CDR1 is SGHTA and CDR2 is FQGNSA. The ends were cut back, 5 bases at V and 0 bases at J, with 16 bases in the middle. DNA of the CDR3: TGTGCCAGCAGCGTTCGGACAGTACGGTTGAACACTGAAGCTTTCTTT. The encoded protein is CASSVRTVRLNTEAFF.

The CDR3 region has the DNA TGTGCCAGCAGTCTGCCGGACGGCAATCAGCCCCAGCATTTT. Translated, it gives CASSLPDGNQPQHF. This sequence joins TRBV28 and TRBJ1-5; D is unresolved. The CDR3 length is 14 residues. Germline V gene lookup returns CDR1 MDHEN and CDR2 SYDVKM. Trimming took off 5 bases at V and 2 bases at J, with 10 bases between the two ends.

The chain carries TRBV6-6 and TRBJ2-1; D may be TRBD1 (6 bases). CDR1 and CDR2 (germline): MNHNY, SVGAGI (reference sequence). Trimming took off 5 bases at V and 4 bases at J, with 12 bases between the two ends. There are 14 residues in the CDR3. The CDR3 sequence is CASSQGMGYNEQFF. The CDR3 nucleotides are TGTGCCAGCAGTCAGGGGATGGGGTACAATGAGCAGTTCTTC.

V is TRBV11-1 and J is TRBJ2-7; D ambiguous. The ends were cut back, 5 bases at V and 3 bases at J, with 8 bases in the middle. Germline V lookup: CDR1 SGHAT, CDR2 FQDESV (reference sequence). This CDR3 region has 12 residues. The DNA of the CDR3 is TGTGCCAGCAGCCTCACCCACTACGAGCAGTACTTC. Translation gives CASSLTHYEQYF.

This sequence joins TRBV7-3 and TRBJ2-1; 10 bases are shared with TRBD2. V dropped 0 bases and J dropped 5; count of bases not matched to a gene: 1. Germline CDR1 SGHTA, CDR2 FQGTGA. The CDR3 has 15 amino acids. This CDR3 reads CASSLTSGGHNEQFF. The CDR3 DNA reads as TGTGCCAGCAGCTTAACTAGCGGGGGGCACAATGAGCAGTTCTTC.

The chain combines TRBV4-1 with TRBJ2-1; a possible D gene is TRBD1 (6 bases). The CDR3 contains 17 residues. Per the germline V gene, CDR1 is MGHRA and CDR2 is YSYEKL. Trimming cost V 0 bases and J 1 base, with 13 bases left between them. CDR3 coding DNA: TGCGCCAGCAGCCAAGATATAGGGGGTGGGTCCTACAATGAGCAGTTCTTC. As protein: CASSQDIGGGSYNEQFF.

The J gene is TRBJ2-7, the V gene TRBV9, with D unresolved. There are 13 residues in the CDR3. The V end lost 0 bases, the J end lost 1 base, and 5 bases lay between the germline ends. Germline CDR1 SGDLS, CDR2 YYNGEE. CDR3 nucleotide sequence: TGTGCCAGCAGCGTAGGTCTATCCTACGAGCAGTACTTC. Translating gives CASSVGLSYEQYF.

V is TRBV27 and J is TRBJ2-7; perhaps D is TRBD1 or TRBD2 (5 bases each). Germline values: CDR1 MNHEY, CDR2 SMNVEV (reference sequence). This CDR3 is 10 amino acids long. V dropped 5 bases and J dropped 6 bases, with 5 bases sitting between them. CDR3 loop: CASSGGEQYF. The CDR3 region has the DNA TGTGCCAGCAGTGGGGGCGAGCAGTACTTC.

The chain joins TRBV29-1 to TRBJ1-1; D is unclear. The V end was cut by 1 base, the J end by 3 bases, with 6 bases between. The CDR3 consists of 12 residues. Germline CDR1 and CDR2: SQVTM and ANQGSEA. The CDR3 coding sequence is TGCAGCGTTGAAGGACGGGACACTGAAGCTTTCTTT. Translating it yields CSVEGRDTEAFF.

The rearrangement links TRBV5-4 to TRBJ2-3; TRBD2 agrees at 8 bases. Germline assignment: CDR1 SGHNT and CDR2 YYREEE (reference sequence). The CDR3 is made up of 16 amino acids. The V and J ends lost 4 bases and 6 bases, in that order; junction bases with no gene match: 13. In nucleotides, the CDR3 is TGTGCCAGCAGCCAAGTTGAGGCTAGCGGGCCGGATACGCAGTATTTT. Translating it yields CASSQVEASGPDTQYF.

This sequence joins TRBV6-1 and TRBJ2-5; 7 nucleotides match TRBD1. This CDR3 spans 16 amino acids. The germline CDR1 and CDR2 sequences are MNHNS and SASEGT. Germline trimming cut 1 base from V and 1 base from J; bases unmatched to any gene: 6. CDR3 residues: CASSEENYRGQETQYF. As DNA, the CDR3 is TGTGCCAGCAGTGAAGAGAATTACAGGGGCCAAGAGACCCAGTACTTC.

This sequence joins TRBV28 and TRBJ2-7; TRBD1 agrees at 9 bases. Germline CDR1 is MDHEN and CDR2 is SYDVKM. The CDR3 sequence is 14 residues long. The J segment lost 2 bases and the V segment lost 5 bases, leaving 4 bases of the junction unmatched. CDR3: CASSPGQGAYEQYF. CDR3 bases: TGTGCCAGCAGTCCGGGACAGGGAGCCTACGAGCAGTACTTC.

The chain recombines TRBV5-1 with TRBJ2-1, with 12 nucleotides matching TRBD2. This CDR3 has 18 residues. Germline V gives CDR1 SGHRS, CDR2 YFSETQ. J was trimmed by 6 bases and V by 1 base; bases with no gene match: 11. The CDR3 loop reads CASSLYASGREVINEQFF. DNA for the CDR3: TGCGCCAGCAGCTTGTATGCTAGCGGGAGGGAGGTAATCAATGAGCAGTTCTTC.

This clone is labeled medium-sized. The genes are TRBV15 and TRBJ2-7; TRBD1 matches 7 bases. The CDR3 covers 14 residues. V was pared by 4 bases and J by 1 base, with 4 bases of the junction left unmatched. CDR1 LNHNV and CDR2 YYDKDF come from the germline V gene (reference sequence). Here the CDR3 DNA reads TGTGCCACCAGCACCGGGACAGCGTCCTACGAGCAGTACTTC. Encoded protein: CATSTGTASYEQYF. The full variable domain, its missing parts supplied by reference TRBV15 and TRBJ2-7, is DAMVIQNPRYQVTQFGKPVTLSCSQTLNHNVMYWYQQKSSQAPKLLFHYYDKDFNNEADTPDNFQSRRPNTSFCFLDIRSPGLGDTAMYLCATSTGTASYEQYFGPGTRLTVT.

In nucleotides, the CDR3 is TGTGCCAGTGGACTGGCAACTGAAGCTTTCTTT. Translating it yields CASGLATEAFF. The chain couples TRBV7-2 to TRBJ1-1; D is unclear. Germline-derived CDR1 and CDR2 are SGHTA and FQGNSA. CDR3 length: 11 amino acids. Trimming stripped 9 bases from V and 5 bases from J, with 10 bases between.